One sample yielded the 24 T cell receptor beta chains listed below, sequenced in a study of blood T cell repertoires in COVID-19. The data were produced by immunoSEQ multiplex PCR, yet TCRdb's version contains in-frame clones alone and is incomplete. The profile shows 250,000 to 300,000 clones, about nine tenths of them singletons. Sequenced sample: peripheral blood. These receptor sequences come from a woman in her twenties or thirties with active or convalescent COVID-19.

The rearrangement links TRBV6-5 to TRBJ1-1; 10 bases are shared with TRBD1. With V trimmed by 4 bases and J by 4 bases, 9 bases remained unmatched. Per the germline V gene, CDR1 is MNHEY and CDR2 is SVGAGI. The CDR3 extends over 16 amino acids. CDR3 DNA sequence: TGTGCCAGCAGTTCCACCGGGACAGGGGTGGGCACTGAAGCTTTCTTT. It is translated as CASSSTGTGVGTEAFF.

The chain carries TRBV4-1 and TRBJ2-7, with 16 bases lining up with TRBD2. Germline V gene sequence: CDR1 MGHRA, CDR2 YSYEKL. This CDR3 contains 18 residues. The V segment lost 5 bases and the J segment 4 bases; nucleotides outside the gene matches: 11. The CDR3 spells CASSYLTGTSGGAYEQYF. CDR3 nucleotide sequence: TGCGCCAGCAGCTACCTCACCGGGACTAGCGGGGGGGCGTACGAGCAGTACTTC.

The CDR3 sequence: CAISEGGAQHF. In nucleotides, the CDR3 is TGTGCCATCAGTGAGGGGGGGGCCCAGCATTTT. The genes are TRBV10-3 and TRBJ1-5; D may be TRBD1 (5 bases). The ends were cut back, 2 bases at V and 11 bases at J, with 7 bases in the middle. The CDR3 is 11 residues long. Germline lookup yields CDR1 ENHRY and CDR2 SYGVKD.

CDR3 DNA sequence: TGTGCCAGCTCACCAACACAGGGGGCTATGGAATATGGCTACACCTTC. Amino acids: CASSPTQGAMEYGYTF. The chain combines TRBV18 with TRBJ1-2; TRBD1 agrees at 9 bases. V lost 2 bases to trimming and J lost 5 bases; unmatched junction nucleotides: 9. The germline V gene has CDR1 KGHSH and CDR2 LQKENI. There are 16 residues in the CDR3.

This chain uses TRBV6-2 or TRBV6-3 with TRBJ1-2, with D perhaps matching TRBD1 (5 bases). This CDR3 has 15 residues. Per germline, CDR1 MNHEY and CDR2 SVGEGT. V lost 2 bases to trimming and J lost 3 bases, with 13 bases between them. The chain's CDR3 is CASSYATARDYGYTF. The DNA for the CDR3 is TGTGCCAGCAGTTACGCGACAGCTAGGGACTATGGCTACACCTTC.

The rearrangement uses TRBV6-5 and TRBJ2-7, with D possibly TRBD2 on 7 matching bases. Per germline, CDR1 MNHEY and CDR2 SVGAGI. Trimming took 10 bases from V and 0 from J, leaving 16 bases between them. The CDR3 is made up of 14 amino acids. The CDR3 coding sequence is TGTGCCACCCGCTTTGCGGGGGCCTCCTACGAGCAGTACTTC. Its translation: CATRFAGASYEQYF.

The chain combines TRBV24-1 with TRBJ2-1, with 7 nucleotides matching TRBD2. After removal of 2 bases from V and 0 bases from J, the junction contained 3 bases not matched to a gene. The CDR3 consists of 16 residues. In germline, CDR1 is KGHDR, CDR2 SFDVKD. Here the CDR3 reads CATSDSGGGSYNEQFF. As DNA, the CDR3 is TGTGCCACCAGTGATTCTGGGGGGGGCTCCTACAATGAGCAGTTCTTC.

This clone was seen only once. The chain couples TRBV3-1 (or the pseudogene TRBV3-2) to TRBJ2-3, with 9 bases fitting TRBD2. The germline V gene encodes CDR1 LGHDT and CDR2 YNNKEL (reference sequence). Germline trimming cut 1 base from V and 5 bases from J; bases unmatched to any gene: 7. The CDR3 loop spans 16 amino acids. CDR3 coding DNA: TGTGCCAGCAGCCAAGTGGCGGCGGGGGGGTTAGATACGCAGTATTTT. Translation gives CASSQVAAGGLDTQYF.

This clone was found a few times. The CDR3 region is CASIPSGGTEAFF. The DNA of the CDR3 is TGTGCCAGCATCCCGTCGGGCGGGACTGAAGCTTTCTTT. The J gene is TRBJ1-1, the V gene TRBV6-6; no clear D. V dropped 7 bases and J dropped 5 bases, with 14 bases sitting between them. Looked up from germline, CDR1 is MNHNY and CDR2 is SVGAGI (reference sequence). The CDR3 consists of 13 residues.

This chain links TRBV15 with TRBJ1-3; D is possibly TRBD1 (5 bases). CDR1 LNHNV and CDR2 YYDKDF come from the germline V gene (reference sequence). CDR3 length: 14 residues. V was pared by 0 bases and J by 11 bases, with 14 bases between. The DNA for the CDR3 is TGTGCCACCAGCAGAGATCTGGGGGAGGGCGCCATATATTTT. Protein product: CATSRDLGEGAIYF.

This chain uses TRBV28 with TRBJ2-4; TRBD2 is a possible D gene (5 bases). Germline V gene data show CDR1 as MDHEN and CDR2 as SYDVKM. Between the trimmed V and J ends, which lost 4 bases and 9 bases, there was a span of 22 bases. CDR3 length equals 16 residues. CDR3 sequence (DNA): TGTGCCAGCAGTTCCCCCCATAGCGAACCCCGAATCATTCAGTACTTC. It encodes CASSSPHSEPRIIQYF.

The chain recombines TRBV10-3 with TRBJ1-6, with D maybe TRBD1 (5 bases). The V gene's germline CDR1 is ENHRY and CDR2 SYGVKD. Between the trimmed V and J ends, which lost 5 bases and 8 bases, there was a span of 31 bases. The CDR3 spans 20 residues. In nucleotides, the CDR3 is TGTGCCATCAGTCATAGGGGTTGGAGACAGAACGGCCATCGGGATTCACCCCTCCACTTT. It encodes CAISHRGWRQNGHRDSPLHF.

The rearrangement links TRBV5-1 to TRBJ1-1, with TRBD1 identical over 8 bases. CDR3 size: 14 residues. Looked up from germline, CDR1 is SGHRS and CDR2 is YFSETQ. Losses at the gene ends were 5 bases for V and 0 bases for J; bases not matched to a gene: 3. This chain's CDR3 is CASSYRGVNTEAFF. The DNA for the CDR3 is TGCGCCAGCAGTTACAGGGGGGTGAACACTGAAGCTTTCTTT. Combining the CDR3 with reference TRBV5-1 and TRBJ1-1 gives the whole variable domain KAGVTQTPRYLIKTRGQQVTLSCSPISGHRSVSWYQQTPGQGLQFLFEYFSETQRNKGNFPGRFSGRQFSNSRSEMNVSTLELGDSALYLCASSYRGVNTEAFFGQGTRLTVV.

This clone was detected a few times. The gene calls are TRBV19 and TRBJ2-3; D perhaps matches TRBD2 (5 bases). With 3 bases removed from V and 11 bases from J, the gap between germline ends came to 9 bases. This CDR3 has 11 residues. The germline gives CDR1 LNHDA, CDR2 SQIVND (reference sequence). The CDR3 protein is CASSIGKGQYF. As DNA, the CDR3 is TGTGCCAGTAGTATCGGGAAGGGGCAGTATTTT. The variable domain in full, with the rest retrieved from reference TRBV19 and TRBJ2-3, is DGGITQSPKYLFRKEGQNVTLSCEQNLNHDAMYWYRQDPGQGLRLIYYSQIVNDFQKGDIAEGYSVSREKKESFPLTVTSAQKNPTAFYLCASSIGKGQYFGPGTRLTVL.

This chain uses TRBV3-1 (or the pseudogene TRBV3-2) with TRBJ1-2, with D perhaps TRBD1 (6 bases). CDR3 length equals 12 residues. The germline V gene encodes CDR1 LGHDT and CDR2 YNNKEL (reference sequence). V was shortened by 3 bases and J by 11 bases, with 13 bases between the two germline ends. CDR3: CASSQPDSRYTF. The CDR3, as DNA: TGTGCCAGCAGCCAGCCGGACAGCCGGTACACCTTC.

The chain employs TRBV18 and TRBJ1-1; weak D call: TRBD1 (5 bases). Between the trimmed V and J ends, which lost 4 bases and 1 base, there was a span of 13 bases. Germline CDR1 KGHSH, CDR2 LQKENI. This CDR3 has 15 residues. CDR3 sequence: CASSRSPTENTEAFF. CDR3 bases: TGTGCCAGCTCACGCTCTCCGACAGAGAACACTGAAGCTTTCTTT.

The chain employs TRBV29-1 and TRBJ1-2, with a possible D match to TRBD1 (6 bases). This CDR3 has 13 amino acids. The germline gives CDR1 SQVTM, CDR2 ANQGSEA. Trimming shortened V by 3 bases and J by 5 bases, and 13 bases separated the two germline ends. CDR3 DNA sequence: TGCAGCGTTGATCGGGGGGCCGGGTATGGCTACACCTTC. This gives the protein CSVDRGAGYGYTF.

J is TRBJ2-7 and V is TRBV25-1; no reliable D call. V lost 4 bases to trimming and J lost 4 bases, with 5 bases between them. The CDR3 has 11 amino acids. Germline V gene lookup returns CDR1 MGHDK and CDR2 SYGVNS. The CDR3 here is CASSALYEQYF. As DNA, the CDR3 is TGTGCCAGCAGTGCCCTATACGAGCAGTACTTC.

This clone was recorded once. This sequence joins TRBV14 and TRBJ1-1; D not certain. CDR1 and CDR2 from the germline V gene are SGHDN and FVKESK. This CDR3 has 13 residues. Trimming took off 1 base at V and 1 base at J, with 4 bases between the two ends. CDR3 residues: CASSQVQNTEAFF. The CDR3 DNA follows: TGTGCCAGCAGCCAAGTCCAGAACACTGAAGCTTTCTTT.

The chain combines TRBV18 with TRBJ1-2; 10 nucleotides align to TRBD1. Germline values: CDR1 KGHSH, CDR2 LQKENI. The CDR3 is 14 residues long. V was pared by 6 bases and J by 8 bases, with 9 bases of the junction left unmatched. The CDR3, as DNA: TGTGCCAGCTCTTCCGGGACAGGGGCGGGAGGCTACACCTTC. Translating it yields CASSSGTGAGGYTF.

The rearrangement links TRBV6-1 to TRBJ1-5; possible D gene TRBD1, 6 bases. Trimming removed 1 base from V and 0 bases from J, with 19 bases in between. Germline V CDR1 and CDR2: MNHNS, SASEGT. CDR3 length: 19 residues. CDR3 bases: TGTGCCAGCAGTGAAGTGATCGGGGGGCCGGGCTATAGCAATCAGCCCCAGCATTTT. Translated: CASSEVIGGPGYSNQPQHF.

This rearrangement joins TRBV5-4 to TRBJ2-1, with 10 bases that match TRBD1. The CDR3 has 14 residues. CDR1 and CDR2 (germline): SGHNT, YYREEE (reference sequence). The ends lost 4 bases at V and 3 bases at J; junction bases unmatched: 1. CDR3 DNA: TGTGCCAGCAGCAGGACAGGGGGCTACAATGAGCAGTTCTTC. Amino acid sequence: CASSRTGGYNEQFF.

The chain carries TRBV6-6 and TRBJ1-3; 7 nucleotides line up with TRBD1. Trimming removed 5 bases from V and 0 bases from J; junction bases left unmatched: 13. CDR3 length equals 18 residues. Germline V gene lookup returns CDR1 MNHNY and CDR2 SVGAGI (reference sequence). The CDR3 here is CASSPREGTAISGNTIYF. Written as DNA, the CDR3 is TGTGCCAGCAGTCCGCGGGAAGGGACAGCAATCTCTGGAAACACCATATATTTT.

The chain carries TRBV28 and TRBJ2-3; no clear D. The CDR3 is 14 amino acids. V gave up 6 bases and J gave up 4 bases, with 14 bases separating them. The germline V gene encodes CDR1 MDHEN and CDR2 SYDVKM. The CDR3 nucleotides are TGTGCCAGCAGATCCTTCCCCCCCCCAGATACGCAGTATTTT. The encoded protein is CASRSFPPPDTQYF.